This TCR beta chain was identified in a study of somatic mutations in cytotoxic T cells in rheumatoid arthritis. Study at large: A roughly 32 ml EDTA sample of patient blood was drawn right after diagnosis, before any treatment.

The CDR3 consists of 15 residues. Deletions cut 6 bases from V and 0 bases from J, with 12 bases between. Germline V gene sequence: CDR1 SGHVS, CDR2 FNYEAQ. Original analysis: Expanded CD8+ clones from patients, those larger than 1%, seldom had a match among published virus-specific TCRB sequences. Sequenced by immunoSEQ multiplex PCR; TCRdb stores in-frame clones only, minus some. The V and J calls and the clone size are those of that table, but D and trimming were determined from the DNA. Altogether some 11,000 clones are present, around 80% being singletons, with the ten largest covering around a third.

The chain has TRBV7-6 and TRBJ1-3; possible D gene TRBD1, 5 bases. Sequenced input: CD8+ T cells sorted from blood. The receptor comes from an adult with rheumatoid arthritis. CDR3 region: CASSRGPDSGNTIYF. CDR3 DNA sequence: TGTGCCAGCAGTAGGGGACCGGACTCTGGAAACACCATATATTTT. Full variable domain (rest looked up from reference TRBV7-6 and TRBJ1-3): GAGVSQSPRYKVTKRGQDVALRCDPISGHVSLYWYRQALGQGPEFLTYFNYEAQQDKSGLPNDRFSAERPEGSISTLTIQRTEQRDSAMYRCASSRGPDSGNTIYFGEGSWLTVV.